This entry lists 26 T cell receptor beta chains sequenced from one sample in a study of early T cells in non-severe SARS-CoV-2 infection. TCRdb analysed the 5' RACE reads with MiXCR anew, one entry per CDR3 protein. The table has 45,000 to 70,000 distinct CDR3 sequences, around 8% seen once; the top ten hold roughly a tenth. The input for sequencing was whole blood, taken at baseline. All receptors come from an adult who was a healthcare worker with PCR-confirmed SARS-CoV-2 infection or an uninfected control (not recorded which).

The sample holds many counts of this clonotype. The V and J genes are TRBV6-5 and TRBJ1-4, with 10 bases that match TRBD1. V was clipped by 0 bases and J by 6 bases; unmatched bases: 1. The germline V gene encodes CDR1 MNHEY and CDR2 SVGAGI. This CDR3 is built from 15 residues. DNA of the CDR3: TGTGCCAGCAGTTACTCGGGGACAGGGGATGAAAAACTGTTTTTT. This encodes CASSYSGTGDEKLFF.

This clonotype appeared a few times. CDR3 DNA sequence: TGTGCCAGCGTTGGGGCAGGCACATATAATTCACCCCTCCACTTT. It is translated as CASVGAGTYNSPLHF. This chain joins TRBV28 and TRBJ1-6, with D perhaps TRBD1 (5 bases). The CDR3 length is 15 residues. V was shortened by 8 bases and J by 4 bases, with 15 bases between the two germline ends. From germline, CDR1 is MDHEN and CDR2 SYDVKM.

In its sample, this clonotype was seen a few times. The chain employs TRBV19 and TRBJ2-1; no firm D call. The CDR3 spans 13 residues. V lost 7 bases and J lost 8, with 15 bases in between. Germline V gene lookup returns CDR1 LNHDA and CDR2 SQIVND (reference sequence). The CDR3, as DNA: TGTGCCAGTACCAGACCAGTTTCCCATGAGCAGTTCTTC. Its translation is CASTRPVSHEQFF.

There are many counts of this clonotype. The chain carries TRBV2 and TRBJ1-6; weak D call: TRBD1 (5 bases). This CDR3 is built from 15 residues. Germline values: CDR1 SNHLY, CDR2 FYNNEI. The V and J ends lost 5 bases and 4 bases respectively, with 12 bases between them. CDR3 amino acids: CASSRTSPYNSPLHF. DNA for the CDR3: TGTGCCAGCAGTCGGACAAGTCCGTATAATTCACCCCTCCACTTT.

This clonotype was seen a few times. The rearrangement uses TRBV12-3 or TRBV12-4 and TRBJ1-1; D possibly corresponds to TRBD1 (5 bases). The CDR3 is 13 residues long. With 6 bases removed from V and 11 bases from J, the gap between germline ends came to 19 bases. As DNA, the CDR3 is TGTGCCAGCAGACCAGGCGGGGGTTTGAGGGCTTTCTTT. Its translation: CASRPGGGLRAFF.

Ten or more counts support this clonotype. V usage is TRBV7-2 and J usage is TRBJ2-3; the D is unclear. The CDR3 has 16 amino acids. V was cut by 1 base and J by 1 base, with 12 bases left in between. Germline V gene data show CDR1 as SGHTA and CDR2 as FQGNSA. The chain's CDR3 is CASSLEARKGTDTQYF. CDR3 DNA sequence: TGTGCCAGCAGCTTAGAAGCTCGGAAAGGCACAGATACGCAGTATTTT. Filled out from reference TRBV7-2 and TRBJ2-3, the complete variable domain reads GAGVSQSPSNKVTEKGKDVELRCDPISGHTALYWYRQSLGQGLEFLIYFQGNSAPDKSGLPSDRFSAERTGGSVSTLTIQRTQQEDSAVYLCASSLEARKGTDTQYFGPGTRLTVL.

This chain joins TRBV27 and TRBJ2-2; D not resolved. Germline values: CDR1 MNHEY, CDR2 SMNVEV (reference sequence). Trimming removed 6 bases from V and 4 bases from J, with 18 bases in between. The CDR3 length is 16 residues. In DNA form, the CDR3 reads TGTGCCAGCAGCGGATTTCTGCTTTCGGCCACCGGGGAGCTGTTTTTT. This encodes CASSGFLLSATGELFF.

This clonotype was recorded a few times. The rearrangement uses TRBV28 and TRBJ2-7, with TRBD2 matching over 9 bases. Per the germline V gene, CDR1 is MDHEN and CDR2 is SYDVKM. CDR3 length: 15 amino acids. With 5 bases clipped from V and 2 bases from J, the junction kept 7 bases outside the gene matches. The CDR3, as DNA: TGTGCCAGCAGTGCTAGCGGGGATCCGCCCTACGAGCAGTACTTC. Protein sequence: CASSASGDPPYEQYF.

This clonotype has a handful of counts. The V and J genes are TRBV7-2 and TRBJ2-3, with D unresolved. CDR3 size: 15 residues. Germline V gene sequence: CDR1 SGHTA, CDR2 FQGNSA. With 5 bases removed from V and 3 bases from J, the gap between germline ends came to 15 bases. CDR3 sequence reads: CASSLVGFGTDTQYF. The CDR3 region has the DNA TGTGCCAGCAGCCTAGTTGGCTTCGGGACAGATACGCAGTATTTT.

This clonotype appeared many times. The chain links TRBV29-1 to TRBJ2-1, with TRBD1 as a possible D gene (5 bases). CDR3 length: 14 residues. Germline lookup yields CDR1 SQVTM and CDR2 ANQGSEA. The germline V and J ends were trimmed by 6 bases and 0 bases, with 12 bases remaining between them. This chain's CDR3 is CSVLLGRSYNEQFF. CDR3 nucleotides: TGCAGCGTCTTGCTGGGGCGCTCCTACAATGAGCAGTTCTTC.

Turning to this clonotype: Possible read error: a much larger clone is one base away. This chain's CDR3 is CASSIYRGVDEQYF. CDR3 bases: TGTGCCAGCAGCATCTACAGGGGTGTGGACGAGCAGTACTTC. This sequence joins TRBV3-1 and TRBJ2-7, with TRBD1 identical over 7 bases. The CDR3 has 14 amino acids. The ends lost 5 bases at V and 5 bases at J; junction bases unmatched: 9. Germline lookup yields CDR1 LGHDT and CDR2 YNNKEL (reference sequence).

This clonotype appeared a few times. This chain links TRBV2 with TRBJ2-3, with D possibly being TRBD1 or TRBD2 (6 bases each). Per the germline V gene, CDR1 is SNHLY and CDR2 is FYNNEI. This CDR3 comprises 14 residues. The CDR3 DNA reads as TGTGCTAACAAAGGCGGCCGGGGGCCAGATACGCAGTATTTT. Translation: CANKGGRGPDTQYF.

V gene TRBV4-1 combines with J gene TRBJ2-1; D unclear. The CDR3 totals 13 residues. From germline, CDR1 is MGHRA and CDR2 YSYEKL. Trimming took 3 bases from V and 7 from J, leaving 10 bases between them. CDR3 coding DNA: TGCGCCAGCAGCCACCTGACCTTAAATGAGCAGTTCTTC. It yields the protein CASSHLTLNEQFF.

Ten or more counts support this clonotype. This rearrangement joins TRBV30 to TRBJ2-3; TRBD1 is a possible D gene (5 bases). Germline V gene data show CDR1 as GTSNPN and CDR2 as SVGIG (reference sequence). Between the trimmed V and J ends, which lost 2 bases and 5 bases, there was a span of 17 bases. CDR3 length equals 15 residues. In DNA, the CDR3 is TGTGCCTGGAGTAAGGCAGGGATTGTAGAAGATACGCAGTATTTT. As protein: CAWSKAGIVEDTQYF.

The chain uses TRBV5-5 and TRBJ2-7; D gene uncertain. This CDR3 has 15 amino acids. The germline V and J ends were trimmed by 1 base and 6 bases, with 17 bases remaining between them. Germline V CDR1 and CDR2: SGHKS, YYEKEE (reference sequence). The CDR3 spells CASSLLATPWSEQYF. CDR3 sequence (DNA): TGTGCCAGCAGCTTGCTGGCTACCCCCTGGTCCGAGCAGTACTTC. The full variable domain, its missing parts supplied by reference TRBV5-5 and TRBJ2-7, is DAGVTQSPTHLIKTRGQQVTLRCSPISGHKSVSWYQQVLGQGPQFIFQYYEKEERGRGNFPDRFSARQFPNYSSELNVNALLLGDSALYLCASSLLATPWSEQYFGPGTRLTVT.

The V call is TRBV20-1, the J call TRBJ2-3; 11 bases map to TRBD2. CDR1 DFQATT and CDR2 SNEGSKA come from the germline V gene (reference sequence). The V segment lost 6 bases and the J segment 2 bases; nucleotides outside the gene matches: 10. The CDR3 extends over 16 amino acids. The CDR3 sequence: CSAGVTSGTLTDTQYF. The CDR3 region has the DNA TGCAGTGCCGGCGTGACTAGCGGGACCCTCACAGATACGCAGTATTTT.

A few counts support this clonotype. This chain's CDR3 is CASSQGAGGDEQFF. CDR3 sequence (DNA): TGCGCCAGCAGCCAAGGCGCAGGGGGGGATGAGCAGTTCTTC. The J gene is TRBJ2-1, the V gene TRBV4-1; the D call may be TRBD1 or TRBD2 (7 bases each). Trimming cost V 1 base and J 8 bases, with 12 bases left between them. The CDR3 covers 14 residues. Germline CDR1 is MGHRA and CDR2 is YSYEKL.

The sample holds many counts of this clonotype. This chain links TRBV29-1 with TRBJ2-7; TRBD2 might be the D (6 bases). The CDR3 runs 14 residues. The V end lost 6 bases, the J end lost 5 bases, and 20 bases lay between the germline ends. Per germline, CDR1 SQVTM and CDR2 ANQGSEA. The CDR3: CSVAPGLGNDEQYF. The DNA of the CDR3 is TGCAGCGTCGCCCCGGGACTTGGGAACGACGAGCAGTACTTC.

This clonotype was picked up a small number of times. The chain combines TRBV18 with TRBJ2-7; unclear D gene. This CDR3 comprises 14 residues. V dropped 0 bases and J dropped 1 base, with 7 bases sitting between them. Per germline, CDR1 KGHSH and CDR2 LQKENI. CDR3 amino acids: CASSPPRASYEQYF. DNA of the CDR3: TGTGCCAGCTCACCACCCCGGGCTTCCTACGAGCAGTACTTC.

The chain carries TRBV5-1 and TRBJ2-5; the match to TRBD2 covers 11 bases. Germline V gene sequence: CDR1 SGHRS, CDR2 YFSETQ. Trimming at V came to 4 bases and at J to 5 bases, leaving 7 bases not matched to a gene. This CDR3 spans 15 amino acids. The CDR3 DNA reads as TGCGCCAGCAGCCTAGCTAGCGGGAGGTTGGAGACCCAGTACTTC. It encodes CASSLASGRLETQYF.

This clonotype was seen at least ten times. The rearrangement uses TRBV12-3 or TRBV12-4 and TRBJ1-1; no firm D call. This CDR3 contains 13 residues. V gave up 7 bases and J gave up 4 bases, with 13 bases separating them. The CDR3 DNA reads TGTGCCAGCACTGGGATGTCCGGCACTGAAGCTTTCTTT. Its protein product is CASTGMSGTEAFF.

In its sample, this clonotype was seen many times. The chain couples TRBV20-1 to TRBJ2-3; D may be TRBD2 (5 bases). V lost 0 bases and J lost 9, with 22 bases in between. Germline CDR1 reads DFQATT; CDR2 reads SNEGSKA (reference sequence). The CDR3 consists of 16 residues. The CDR3 DNA is TGCAGTGCTAGAGATCGGGATGGCCCCCCCGACGCCACGCAGTATTTT. Amino acid sequence: CSARDRDGPPDATQYF.

The table lists this clonotype with a few counts. This chain connects TRBV5-1 to TRBJ2-7; D gene ambiguous. V shed 4 bases and J shed 3 bases, with 14 bases lying between them. The V gene's germline CDR1 is SGHRS and CDR2 YFSETQ. This CDR3 contains 14 residues. The CDR3 is CASSVDRKLYEQYF. CDR3 sequence (DNA): TGCGCCAGCAGCGTCGATCGGAAACTCTACGAGCAGTACTTC.

This clonotype came up many times. The chain links TRBV27 to TRBJ2-7; 8 bases fit TRBD1. The length of the CDR3 is 14 residues. J gave up 4 bases and V 1 base, and 3 bases lay outside the gene matches. Germline CDR1 and CDR2: MNHEY and SMNVEV (reference sequence). The CDR3 DNA follows: TGTGCCAGCAGTTTATTCAGGGGGCGTTACGAGCAGTACTTC. Translated, it gives CASSLFRGRYEQYF.

This clonotype was seen repeatedly, ten times or more. The chain joins TRBV7-9 to TRBJ2-3; D might be TRBD1 or TRBD2, each matching 5 bases. Germline V gene lookup returns CDR1 SEHNR and CDR2 FQNEAQ (reference sequence). The CDR3 has 15 amino acids. V lost 5 bases, J lost 1 base, and 13 bases lay in between. CDR3 protein: CASSPTGPRTDTQYF. CDR3 DNA sequence: TGTGCCAGCAGCCCCACGGGGCCCCGCACAGATACGCAGTATTTT.

In its sample, this clonotype was seen many times. The V call is TRBV12-3 or TRBV12-4, the J call TRBJ2-3, with 12 positions matching TRBD2. Losses at the gene ends were 3 bases for V and 4 bases for J; bases not matched to a gene: 2. The CDR3 is 15 residues long. The CDR3 coding sequence is TGTGCCAGCAGTTTGCTAGCGGGAGGGCCAGATACGCAGTATTTT. The encoded protein is CASSLLAGGPDTQYF.